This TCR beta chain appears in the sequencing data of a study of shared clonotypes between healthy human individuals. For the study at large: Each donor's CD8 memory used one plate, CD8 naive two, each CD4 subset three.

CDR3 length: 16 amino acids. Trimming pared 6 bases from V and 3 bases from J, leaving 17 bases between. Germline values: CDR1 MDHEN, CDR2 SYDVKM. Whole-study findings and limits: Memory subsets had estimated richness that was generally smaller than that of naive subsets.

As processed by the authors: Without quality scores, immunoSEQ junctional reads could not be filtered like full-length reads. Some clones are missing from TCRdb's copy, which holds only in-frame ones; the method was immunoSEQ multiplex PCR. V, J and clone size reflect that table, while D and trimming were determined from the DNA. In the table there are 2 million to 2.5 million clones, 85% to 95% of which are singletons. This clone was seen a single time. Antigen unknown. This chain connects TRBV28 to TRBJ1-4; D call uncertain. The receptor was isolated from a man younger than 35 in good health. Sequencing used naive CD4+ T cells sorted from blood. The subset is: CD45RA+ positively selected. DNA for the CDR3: TGTGCCAGCAGCCCGCTTGGAGAAGTTTCTAATGAAAAACTGTTTTTT. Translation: CASSPLGEVSNEKLFF.